This T cell receptor beta chain came from a study of T cell changes during pregnancy in multiple sclerosis. The data were produced by immunoSEQ multiplex PCR, yet TCRdb's version contains in-frame clones alone and is incomplete. Among over 35,000 clones listed, around 93% were seen once. This material consisted of CD4+ T cells from peripheral blood mononuclear cells, taken in the third trimester of pregnancy. This sequence originates from a female donor in good health, enrolled as a control in a pregnancy study.

Here the CDR3 DNA reads TGTGCCAGCAGCTTGGCCCAGGGTTTTAGGCCCCAGCATTTT. It codes for CASSLAQGFRPQHF. The chain employs TRBV5-5 and TRBJ1-5; possible D gene TRBD1, 5 bases. V gave up 0 bases and J gave up 9 bases, with 13 bases separating them. This CDR3 contains 14 residues. CDR1 is SGHKS and CDR2 is YYEKEE in the germline V gene (reference sequence).